These T cell receptor beta chains were read from a single sample in a study of T cell clones after liver transplantation. Assay: immunoSEQ multiplex PCR; the TCRdb copy retains only in-frame clones and omits some. The sample includes some 57,000 clones, 60% to 75% seen only once; the top ten take around 9.6%. Sequencing used CD4+ T cells from blood, obtained at the 22-month timepoint. The receptors originated from a human patient who received a liver transplant. A subset of T cells may come from the graft donor. The CDR3 runs from the conserved cysteine through the conserved F or W. Fields, in order: V gene, J gene, D gene, clone size, CDR3 protein, CDR3 DNA. D genes are given only for firm matches. The size of a clone is reported for some rows only, either as once, few or many, or as a class for expanded clones.

TRBV27	TRBJ1-6	NA	NA	CASSLPRSRNSPLHF	TGTGCCAGCAGTTTACCGAGGTCGCGTAATTCACCCCTCCACTTT
TRBV5-6	TRBJ2-7	TRBD1	few	CASSFQGVGEQYF	TGTGCCAGCAGCTTCCAGGGGGTAGGCGAGCAGTACTTC
TRBV9	TRBJ1-6	NA	few	CASSVENNNSPLHF	TGTGCCAGCAGCGTAGAAAATAATAATTCACCCCTCCACTTT
TRBV18	TRBJ2-7	NA	NA	CASSPGGDLSYEQYF	TGTGCCAGCTCACCAGGGGGAGACCTCTCCTACGAGCAGTACTTC
TRBV6-1	TRBJ2-7	TRBD2	few	CASSPGTRVYEQYF	TGTGCCAGCAGTCCCGGGACTAGAGTCTACGAGCAGTACTTC
TRBV28	TRBJ1-5	NA	NA	CASSLAGSNQPQHF	TGTGCCAGCAGTTTGGCAGGTAGCAATCAGCCCCAGCATTTT
TRBV7-8	TRBJ1-1	NA	NA	CASSLTVNTEAFF	TGTGCCAGCAGCTTAACAGTGAACACTGAAGCTTTCTTT
TRBV27	TRBJ2-5	NA	NA	CASSLSLTEETQYF	TGTGCCAGCAGTTTAAGTCTCACAGAAGAGACCCAGTACTTC
TRBV2	TRBJ2-5	NA	NA	CASSILPSQETQYF	TGTGCCAGCTCCATTTTACCCTCCCAAGAGACCCAGTACTTC
TRBV28	TRBJ1-5	TRBD1	NA	CASSPPEGAQPQHF	TGTGCCAGCAGTCCTCCAGAGGGGGCTCAGCCCCAGCATTTT